This TCR beta chain was sequenced for a study of blood T cells in healthy people across ages. This clonotype showed up just a few times. The authors isolated at least 7 million PBMCs per sample. Primers used in a second PCR of about 6 to 12 cycles were a sample-barcoded 5' primer and a J-beta primer mix. TCRdb itself ran the 5' RACE reads through MiXCR, one entry per CDR3 protein. The profile shows over a million distinct CDR3 sequences, approximately 25% of them singletons. The sample was also linked to a second study, of T cells of mothers and their children. From that second work: For unrelated pairs as for related ones, thymic selection shapes TCR recombination output similarly.

Sequenced input: blood. The clonotype originates from a girl aged 2 to 10 in good health.

The CDR3 nucleotides are TGTGCCAGCAGTGTAGGGGGAGTAGCTTTCTTT. Amino acid sequence: CASSVGGVAFF. V and J are TRBV2 and TRBJ1-1, with D perhaps TRBD1 (6 bases). Germline V gene data show CDR1 as SNHLY and CDR2 as FYNNEI. The CDR3 contains 11 residues. Trimming left V 4 bases short and J 10 bases short, with 10 bases between.